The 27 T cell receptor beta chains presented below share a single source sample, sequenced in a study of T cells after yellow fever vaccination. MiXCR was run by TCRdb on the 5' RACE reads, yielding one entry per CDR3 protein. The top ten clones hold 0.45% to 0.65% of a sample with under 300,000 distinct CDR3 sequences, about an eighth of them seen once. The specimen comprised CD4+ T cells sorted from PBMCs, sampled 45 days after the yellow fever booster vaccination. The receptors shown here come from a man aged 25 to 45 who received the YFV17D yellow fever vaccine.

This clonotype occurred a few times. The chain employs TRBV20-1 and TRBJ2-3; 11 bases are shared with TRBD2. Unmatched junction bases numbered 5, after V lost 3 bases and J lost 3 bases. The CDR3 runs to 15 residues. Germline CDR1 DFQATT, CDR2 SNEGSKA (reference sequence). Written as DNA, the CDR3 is TGCAGTGCTAGCCCCACTAGCGGGAGTACAGATACGCAGTATTTT. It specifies CSASPTSGSTDTQYF.

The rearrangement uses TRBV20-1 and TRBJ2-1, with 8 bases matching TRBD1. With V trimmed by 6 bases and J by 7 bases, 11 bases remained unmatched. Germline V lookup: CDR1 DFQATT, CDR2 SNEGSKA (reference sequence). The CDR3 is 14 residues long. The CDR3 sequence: CSAPGWQGANEQFF. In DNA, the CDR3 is TGCAGTGCACCGGGATGGCAGGGGGCGAATGAGCAGTTCTTC.

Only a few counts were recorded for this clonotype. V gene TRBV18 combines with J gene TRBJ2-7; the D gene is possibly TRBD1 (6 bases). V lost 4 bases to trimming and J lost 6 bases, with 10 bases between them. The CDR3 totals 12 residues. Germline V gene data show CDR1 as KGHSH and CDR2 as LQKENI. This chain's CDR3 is CASSLNRAEQYF. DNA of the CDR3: TGTGCCAGCTCACTCAACAGGGCCGAGCAGTACTTC.

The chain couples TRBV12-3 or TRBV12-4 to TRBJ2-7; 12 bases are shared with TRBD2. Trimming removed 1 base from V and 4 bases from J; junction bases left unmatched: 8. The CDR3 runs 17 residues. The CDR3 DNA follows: TGTGCCAGCAGTTTAGGTAGGACTAGCGGGACTGGGTACGAGCAGTACTTC. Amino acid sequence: CASSLGRTSGTGYEQYF.

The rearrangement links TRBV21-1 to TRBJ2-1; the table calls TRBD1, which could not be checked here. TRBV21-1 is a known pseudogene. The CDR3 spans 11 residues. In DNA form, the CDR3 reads TGTGCCAGCAGCAGGGGCGGCGGGCCGTTCTTC. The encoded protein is CASSRGGGPFF.

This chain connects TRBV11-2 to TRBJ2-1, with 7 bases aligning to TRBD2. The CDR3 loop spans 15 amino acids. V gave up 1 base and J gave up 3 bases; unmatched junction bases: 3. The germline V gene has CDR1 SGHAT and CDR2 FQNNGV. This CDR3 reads CASSLVREIYNEQFF. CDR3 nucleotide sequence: TGTGCCAGCAGCTTAGTGCGGGAGATCTACAATGAGCAGTTCTTC.

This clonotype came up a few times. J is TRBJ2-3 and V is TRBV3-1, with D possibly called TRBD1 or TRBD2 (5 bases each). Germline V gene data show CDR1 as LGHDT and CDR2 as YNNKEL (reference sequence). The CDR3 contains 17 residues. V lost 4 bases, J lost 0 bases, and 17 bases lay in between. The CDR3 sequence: CASSRPETGGSTDTQYF. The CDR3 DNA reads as TGTGCCAGCAGCCGTCCGGAGACTGGGGGTAGCACAGATACGCAGTATTTT.

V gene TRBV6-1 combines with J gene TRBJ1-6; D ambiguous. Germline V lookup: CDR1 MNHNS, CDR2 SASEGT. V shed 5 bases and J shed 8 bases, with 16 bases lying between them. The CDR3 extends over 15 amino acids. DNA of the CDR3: TGTGCCAGCAGTAAGACTGCCATTCAGGATTCACCCCTCCACTTT. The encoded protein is CASSKTAIQDSPLHF.

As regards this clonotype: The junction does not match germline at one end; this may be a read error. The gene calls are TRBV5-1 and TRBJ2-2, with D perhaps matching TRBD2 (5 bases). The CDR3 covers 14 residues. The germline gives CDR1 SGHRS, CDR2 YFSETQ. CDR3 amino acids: CASQGGSNTGEPFF. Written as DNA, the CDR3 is TGCGCCTCCCAAGGAGGTTCGAACACCGGGGAGCCGTTTTTT.

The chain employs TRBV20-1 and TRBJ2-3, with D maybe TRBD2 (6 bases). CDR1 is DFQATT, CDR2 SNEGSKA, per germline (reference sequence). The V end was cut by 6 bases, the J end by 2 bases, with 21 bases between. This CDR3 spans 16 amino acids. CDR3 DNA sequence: TGCAGTGCAGCCCAGGGAGGATCGGCGGCCACAGATACGCAGTATTTT. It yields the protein CSAAQGGSAATDTQYF.

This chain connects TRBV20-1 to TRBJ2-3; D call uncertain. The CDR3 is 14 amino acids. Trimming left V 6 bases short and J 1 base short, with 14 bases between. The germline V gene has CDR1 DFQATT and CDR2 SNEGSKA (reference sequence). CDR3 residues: CSAPPVPGTDTQYF. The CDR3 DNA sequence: TGCAGTGCCCCACCGGTACCTGGCACAGATACGCAGTATTTT.

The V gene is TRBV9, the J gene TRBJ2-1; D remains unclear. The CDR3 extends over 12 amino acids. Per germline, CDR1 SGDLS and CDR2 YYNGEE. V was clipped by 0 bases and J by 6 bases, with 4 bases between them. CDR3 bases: TGTGCCAGCAGCGTAGAGGGCAATGAGCAGTTCTTC. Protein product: CASSVEGNEQFF. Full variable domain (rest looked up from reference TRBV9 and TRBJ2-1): DSGVTQTPKHLITATGQRVTLRCSPRSGDLSVYWYQQSLDQGLQFLIQYYNGEERAKGNILERFSAQQFPDLHSELNLSSLELGDSALYFCASSVEGNEQFFGPGTRLTVL.

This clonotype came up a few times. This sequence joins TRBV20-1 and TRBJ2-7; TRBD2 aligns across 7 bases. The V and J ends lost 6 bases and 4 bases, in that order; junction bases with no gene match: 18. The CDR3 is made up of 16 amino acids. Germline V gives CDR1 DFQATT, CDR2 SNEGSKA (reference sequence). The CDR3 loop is CSALSAGKASGYEQYF. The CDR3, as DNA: TGCAGTGCCTTATCCGCCGGTAAGGCTAGCGGTTACGAGCAGTACTTC.

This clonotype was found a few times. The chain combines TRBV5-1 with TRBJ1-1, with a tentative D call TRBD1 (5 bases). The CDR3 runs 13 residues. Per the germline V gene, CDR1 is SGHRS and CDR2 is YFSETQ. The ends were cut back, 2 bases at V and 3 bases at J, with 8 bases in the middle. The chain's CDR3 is CASSFAGHTEAFF. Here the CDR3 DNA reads TGCGCCAGCAGCTTCGCAGGGCACACTGAAGCTTTCTTT. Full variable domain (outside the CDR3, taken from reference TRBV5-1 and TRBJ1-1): KAGVTQTPRYLIKTRGQQVTLSCSPISGHRSVSWYQQTPGQGLQFLFEYFSETQRNKGNFPGRFSGRQFSNSRSEMNVSTLELGDSALYLCASSFAGHTEAFFGQGTRLTVV.

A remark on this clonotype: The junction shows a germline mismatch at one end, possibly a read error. CDR3 DNA sequence: TGTGCCTGCAGCCAAGAAACTTGGTCCTTCGGCACAGATACGCAGTATTTT. It yields the protein CACSQETWSFGTDTQYF. The genes are TRBV3-1 and TRBJ2-3; the D is unclear. CDR1 is LGHDT, CDR2 YNNKEL, per germline (reference sequence). This CDR3 spans 17 amino acids.

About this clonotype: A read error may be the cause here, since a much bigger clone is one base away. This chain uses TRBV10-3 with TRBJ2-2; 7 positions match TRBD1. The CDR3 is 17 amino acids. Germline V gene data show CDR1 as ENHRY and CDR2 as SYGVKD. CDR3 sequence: CAISASTQGRRTGKLFF. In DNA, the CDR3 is TGTGCCATCAGTGCCTCAACACAGGGGCGTCGGACCGGGAAGCTGTTTTTT.

Written as DNA, the CDR3 is TGCGCCAGCAGCTTGGTAGGGTGGGACACTGAAGCTTTCTTT. It codes for CASSLVGWDTEAFF. V usage is TRBV5-1 and J usage is TRBJ1-1; D is ambiguous. V was clipped by 0 bases and J by 3 bases, with 9 bases between them. The germline V gene encodes CDR1 SGHRS and CDR2 YFSETQ. The CDR3 extends over 14 amino acids.

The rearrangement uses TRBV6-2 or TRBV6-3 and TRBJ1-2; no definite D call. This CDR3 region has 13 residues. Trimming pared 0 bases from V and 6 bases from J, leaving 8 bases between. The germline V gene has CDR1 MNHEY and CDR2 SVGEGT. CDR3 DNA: TGTGCCAGCAGTTACTCGACCGGGGATGGCTACACCTTC. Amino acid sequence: CASSYSTGDGYTF.

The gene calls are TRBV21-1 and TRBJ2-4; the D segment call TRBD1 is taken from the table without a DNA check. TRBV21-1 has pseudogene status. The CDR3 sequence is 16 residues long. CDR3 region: CASSPQGPLAKNIQYF. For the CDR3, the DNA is TGTGCCAGCAGCCCCCAGGGGCCCCTAGCCAAAAACATTCAGTACTTC.

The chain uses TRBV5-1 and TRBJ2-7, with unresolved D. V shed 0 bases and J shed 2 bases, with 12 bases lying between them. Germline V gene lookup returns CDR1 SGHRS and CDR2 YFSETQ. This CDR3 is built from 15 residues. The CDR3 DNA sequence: TGCGCCAGCAGCTTGGCCGGCAGACCTACCTACGAGCAGTACTTC. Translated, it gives CASSLAGRPTYEQYF.

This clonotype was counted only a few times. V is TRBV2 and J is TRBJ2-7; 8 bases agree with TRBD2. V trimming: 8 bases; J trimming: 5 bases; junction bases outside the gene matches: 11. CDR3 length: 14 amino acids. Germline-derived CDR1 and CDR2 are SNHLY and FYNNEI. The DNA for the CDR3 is TGTGCCAGCGTTTTAGCGGGACGTCGCCACGAGCAGTACTTC. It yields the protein CASVLAGRRHEQYF.

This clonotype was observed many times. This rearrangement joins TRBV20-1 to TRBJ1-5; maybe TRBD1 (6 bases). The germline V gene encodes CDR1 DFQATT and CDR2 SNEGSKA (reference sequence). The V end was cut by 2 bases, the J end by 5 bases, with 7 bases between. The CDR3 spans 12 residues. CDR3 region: CSARRTDQPQHF. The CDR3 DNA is TGCAGTGCTAGAAGGACAGATCAGCCCCAGCATTTT.

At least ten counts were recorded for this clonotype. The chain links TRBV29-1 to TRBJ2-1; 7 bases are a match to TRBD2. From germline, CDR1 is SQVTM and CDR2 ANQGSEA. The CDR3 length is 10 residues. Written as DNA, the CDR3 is TGCAGAGCGGGAACTAATGAGCAGTTCTTC. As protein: CRAGTNEQFF.

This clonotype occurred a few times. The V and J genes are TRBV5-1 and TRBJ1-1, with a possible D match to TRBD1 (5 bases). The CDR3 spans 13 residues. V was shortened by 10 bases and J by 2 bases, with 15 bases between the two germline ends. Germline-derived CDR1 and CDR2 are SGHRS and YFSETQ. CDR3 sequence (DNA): TGCGCCGGAGCGGTCGACAGTAACACTGAAGCTTTCTTT. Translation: CAGAVDSNTEAFF.

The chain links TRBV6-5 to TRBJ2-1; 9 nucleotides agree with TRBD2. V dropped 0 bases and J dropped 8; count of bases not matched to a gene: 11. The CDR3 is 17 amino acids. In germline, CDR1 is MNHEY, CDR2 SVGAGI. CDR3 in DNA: TGTGCCAGCAGTTACTCTTACTCGCGGGAGGGCCTGGATGAGCAGTTCTTC. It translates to CASSYSYSREGLDEQFF.

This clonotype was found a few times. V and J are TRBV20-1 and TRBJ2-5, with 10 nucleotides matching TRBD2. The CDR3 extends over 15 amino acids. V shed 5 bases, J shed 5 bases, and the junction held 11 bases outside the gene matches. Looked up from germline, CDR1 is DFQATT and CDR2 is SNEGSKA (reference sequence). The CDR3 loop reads CSAWTSGYVGETQYF. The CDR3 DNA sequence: TGCAGTGCTTGGACTAGCGGTTATGTGGGGGAGACCCAGTACTTC.

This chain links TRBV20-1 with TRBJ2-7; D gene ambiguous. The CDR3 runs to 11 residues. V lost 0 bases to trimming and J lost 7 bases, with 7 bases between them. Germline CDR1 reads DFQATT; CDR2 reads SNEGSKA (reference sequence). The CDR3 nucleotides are TGCAGTGCTAGAGAGGACGGTGAGCAGTACTTC. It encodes CSAREDGEQYF.